These T cell receptor beta chains were read from a single sample in a study of identical twins. In TCRdb, the 5' RACE reads were re-called with MiXCR into one record per CDR3 protein. Altogether 200,000 to 250,000 distinct CDR3 sequences are present, roughly 7% being singletons, with the ten largest covering 3% to 4%. The same data also went into a second study, on yellow fever vaccine responses in identical twins.

The sample comprised memory (CD45RO+) T cells sorted from blood. The source is a young woman in good health. Both conserved end residues are part of each CDR3. For some rows the clone size is stated as once, few or many, or as a class when expanded; others skip it.

clone_size,j_call,v_call,cdr3_aa
once,TRBJ2-5,TRBV5-1,CASSPGRTPGWETQYF
many,TRBJ2-3,TRBV10-3,CAISELVGDTQYF
few,TRBJ1-2,TRBV20-1,CSASKNQGQGYGYTF
.,TRBJ2-1,TRBV11-1,CASSLGPTSGRRYNEQFF
few,TRBJ2-5,TRBV20-1,CSARAGLAGGKTIQETQYF
.,TRBJ1-2,TRBV4-2,CASSQTGSMGGYTF
many,TRBJ1-1,TRBV5-1,CASSLWGRGAEAFF
many,TRBJ2-5,TRBV3-1,CASSQIGQLWETQYF
many,TRBJ1-1,TRBV29-1,CSAPRTELNTEAFF
many,TRBJ1-1,TRBV7-8,CASSHRDMNTEAFF
many,TRBJ2-1,TRBV13,CASSSSVGSYNEQFF
many,TRBJ2-6,TRBV29-1,CSVDGPGANVLTF
many,TRBJ2-1,TRBV11-2,CASTLRLANEQFF
.,TRBJ1-6,TRBV5-6,CASSLIGSPLHF
few,TRBJ1-5,TRBV3-1,CASSQQGNQPQHF
.,TRBJ1-1,TRBV7-9,CASSQIDVMQGKTEAFF
many,TRBJ2-7,TRBV5-1,CASSRGLAGGSYEQYF
.,TRBJ1-1,TRBV28,CASRPTDWGNTEAFF
many,TRBJ2-1,TRBV5-6,CASSLWLSYNEQFF
.,TRBJ2-1,TRBV7-2,CASSLQGGAGNEQFF
.,TRBJ2-7,TRBV6-1,CASSEASGGKDEQYF
many,TRBJ2-5,TRBV5-1,CASSTGRSTETQYF
.,TRBJ2-3,TRBV7-8,CASSSASGDSTDTQYF